This note documents a single T cell receptor (beta chain) sequence. Which antigen it targets is not known. No qualities accompany the bases; no much larger clone lies one base away. The data derive from a study of blood T cells in healthy people across ages (dated by TCRdb to 2013 to 2016). As for the study more broadly: In model experiments, template switching captured roughly one uniquely barcoded TCR beta cDNA molecule for every two T cells. Using the same blood draw, the study looked at two additional independent replicas of 1 million unique cDNA reads for two donors, one aged 18 to 29 and the other aged 80 or older. To avoid experimental bias, donors of different ages were spread randomly across the sequencing lanes. To track age-related changes in TCR beta repertoire diversity, the study relied on deep sequencing normalized with unique cDNA molecular identifiers. Donors were grouped into four age groups: young (average 16 years), middle-aged (around 39), aged (around 60) and long-lived (about 82).

Systemically healthy Caucasian individuals from Russia, around 39 in total and aged roughly 6 to 100 years, were included as donors. Approximately 10 milliliters of peripheral blood were collected from each donor into EDTA-treated Vacutainer tubes. PBMCs were isolated by Ficoll-Paque density-gradient centrifugation, with at least 6.5 million obtained per sample. Trizol reagent was used to extract total RNA from the PBMCs, yielding at least 5.5 micrograms per sample. For every donor, flow cytometry on a PBMC aliquot measured the percentage of naive CD45RAhigh/CD27high T cells. Based on the germline V gene, the CDR1 and CDR2 sequences are SGHRS and YFSETQ. V ends up 0 bases short and J 9 bases short, with an unmatched junction base count of 4. The CDR3 contains 14 residues, cysteine and phenylalanine counted. Of all the DNA, just the CDR3 is kept, 42 bases in frame from base 1. Library preparation used 5' RACE. The data were produced on an Illumina HiSeq 2500. The second PCR ran for about 6 to 11 cycles and used a J-beta primer mix along with a sample-barcoded 5' primer. A template-switch 5' adaptor carrying 12 random nucleotides introduced a unique molecular identifier onto each TCR beta cDNA molecule. Each sample yielded at least 2.5 million CDR3-containing paired-end reads. All of the RNA was converted into first-strand cDNA using the Mint cDNA synthesis kit, with a TRBC-specific oligonucleotide serving as the primer. Following uracil-DNA glycosylase treatment, all cDNA underwent a first 18-cycle PCR with the universal primers M1SS and BC2_uni_R. Under the source paper's analysis protocol: Each sample was normalized by randomly selecting 1 million high-quality reads, each carrying a distinct molecular identifier. Instead of being binned into consensus sequences, reads that shared molecular identifiers were thrown out. CDR3 identification, clonotype clustering and error correction used MiTCR with a Q25 quality threshold and the strictest error-elimination algorithm. A nonparametric unseen species model with Euler transformation was used to estimate lower-bound total TCR beta diversity. TCRdb itself trimmed the public reads at Q25 with fastp, ran MiXCR and retained productive beta chains. Every distinct CDR3 protein forms one entry, paired with its most common genes and DNA. TCRdb's processing, not the authors', yielded these V and J calls. The table for this sample lists approximately 800,000 distinct CDR3 sequences; roughly 50% of them were counted only once. Around 24% of the sample is held by the ten biggest clonotypes.

Broader findings and caveats from the paper: Because profiling used bulk unsorted PBMCs, naive and antigen-experienced compartments could not be compared conclusively. Donor CMV infection status was unknown, potentially confounding age-related changes in expanded clonotypes. Total diversity estimates from one million sequenced T cells were considered lower bounds and underestimates. A strong correlation was found between observed TCR beta diversity and the percentage of naive T cells measured by flow cytometry. Observed TCR beta diversity per million T cells fell roughly linearly with age, and a significant reduction was already apparent by age around 36. The long-lived group showed more naive CD4+ T cells, fewer expanded clones and increased TCR diversity than the aged group, suggesting age selection.

The sequencing sample was made of blood. The chain is encoded by TRBV5-1 joined to TRBJ2-3, and TRBD2 matches 10 of the central bases. This clonotype was sampled from a man aged 40-50 years in good health. The CDR3 reads as follows: CASSLAEAGGTQYF. The DNA sequence is TGCGCCAGCAGCTTGGCCGAAGCGGGAGGGACGCAGTATTTT.